The 32 T cell receptor beta chains listed next were all sequenced from one sample in a study of blood T cell repertoires in COVID-19. Measured with immunoSEQ multiplex PCR; TCRdb has only the in-frame clones, and not every one. Of 130,000 or so clones listed, about 85% are singletons. Source material: peripheral blood. These receptors all stem from a human donor in a cohort sampled during active COVID-19.

The V call is TRBV6-6, the J call TRBJ2-3, with a tentative D call TRBD2 (5 bases). The germline V gene has CDR1 MNHNY and CDR2 SVGAGI (reference sequence). The CDR3 contains 16 residues. With 5 bases removed from V and 1 base from J, the gap between germline ends came to 16 bases. The CDR3 sequence: CASSLDPGVRTDTQYF. CDR3 nucleotides: TGTGCCAGCAGTCTAGACCCCGGGGTCCGCACAGATACGCAGTATTTT.

This rearrangement joins TRBV6-6 to TRBJ2-2; TRBD2 matches at 14 bases. The CDR3 is made up of 20 amino acids. J lost 6 bases, V lost 6 bases, and 18 bases had no gene match. CDR1 MNHNY and CDR2 SVGAGI come from the germline V gene (reference sequence). The CDR3 region has the DNA TGTGCCAGCAGCCCCCCCCTTCCGGGACTAGCGGGAGTGGGGGCCGGGGAGCTGTTTTTT. Its protein product is CASSPPLPGLAGVGAGELFF.

The gene calls are TRBV6-5 and TRBJ1-2; the D gene is possibly TRBD1 (5 bases). Germline lookup yields CDR1 MNHEY and CDR2 SVGAGI. The CDR3 has 14 amino acids. Trimming took off 6 bases at V and 3 bases at J, with 14 bases between the two ends. CDR3 DNA: TGTGCCAGCAGGGCGGCGGGGGATGACTATGGCTACACCTTC. It encodes CASRAAGDDYGYTF.

The chain carries TRBV6-5 and TRBJ2-2; D remains ambiguous. The CDR3 covers 13 residues. The germline V gene has CDR1 MNHEY and CDR2 SVGAGI. V was trimmed by 6 bases and J by 3 bases, leaving 8 bases between them. This CDR3 is CASRRLDTGELFF. The CDR3 coding sequence is TGTGCCAGCAGAAGACTGGACACCGGGGAGCTGTTTTTT.

This chain uses TRBV7-2 with TRBJ2-2; 9 bases line up with TRBD2. CDR1 is SGHTA, CDR2 FQGNSA, per germline. The J segment lost 1 base and the V segment lost 7 bases, leaving 1 base of the junction unmatched. This CDR3 has 14 residues. The CDR3 here is CASKTSGNTGELFF. Here the CDR3 DNA reads TGTGCCAGCAAGACTAGCGGGAACACCGGGGAGCTGTTTTTT.

This rearrangement joins TRBV9 to TRBJ1-5; 12 bases agree with TRBD1. CDR3 size: 19 residues. Germline V gene lookup returns CDR1 SGDLS and CDR2 YYNGEE. V was pared by 1 base and J by 6 bases, with 14 bases of the junction left unmatched. CDR3 in DNA: TGTGCCAGCAGCGTACCTCCGGGACAGGGGGCGCGGATCGGTCAGCCCCAGCATTTT. Encoded protein: CASSVPPGQGARIGQPQHF.

This clone was seen only once. The chain employs TRBV19 and TRBJ1-5; the match to TRBD1 covers 9 bases. Per the germline V gene, CDR1 is LNHDA and CDR2 is SQIVND (reference sequence). This CDR3 contains 16 residues. V lost 0 bases, J lost 7 bases, and 7 bases stayed unmatched. The CDR3 sequence: CASSIDGTGNFQPQHF. The CDR3 DNA follows: TGTGCCAGTAGTATAGATGGGACAGGGAATTTCCAGCCCCAGCATTTT.

The chain employs TRBV11-3 and TRBJ2-1; TRBD1 matches 7 bases. Germline V lookup: CDR1 SGHNT, CDR2 YENEEA. The CDR3 is 13 residues long. J gave up 7 bases and V 5 bases, and 5 bases lay outside the gene matches. Written as DNA, the CDR3 is TGTGCCAGCAGCCCCTACAGGGGAAATGAGCAGTTCTTC. Encoded protein: CASSPYRGNEQFF.

V is TRBV3-1 (or the pseudogene TRBV3-2) and J is TRBJ2-7, with 8 bases lining up with TRBD2. V shed 1 base, J shed 2 bases, and the junction held 4 bases outside the gene matches. CDR3 size: 15 residues. CDR1 and CDR2 from the germline V gene are LGHDT and YNNKEL (reference sequence). CDR3 residues: CASSQGTSPTYEQYF. DNA of the CDR3: TGTGCCAGCAGCCAAGGGACTAGCCCTACCTACGAGCAGTACTTC.

The chain joins TRBV2 to TRBJ1-2; D is uncertain. Germline CDR1 and CDR2: SNHLY and FYNNEI. This CDR3 contains 13 residues. Trimming took off 4 bases at V and 8 bases at J, with 14 bases between the two ends. The CDR3, as DNA: TGTGCCAGCAGTGCCCAGGCTTTCTACGGCTACACCTTC. Encoded protein: CASSAQAFYGYTF. Based on the CDR3 plus reference TRBV2 and TRBJ1-2, the full variable domain is EPEVTQTPSHQVTQMGQEVILRCVPISNHLYFYWYRQILGQKVEFLVSFYNNEISEKSEIFDDQFSVERPDGSNFTLKIRSTKLEDSAMYFCASSAQAFYGYTFGSGTRLTVV.

The rearrangement joins TRBV18 to TRBJ1-1; 9 bases align to TRBD1. The CDR3 spans 13 residues. The junction had 4 bases not matched to a gene; V was cut back by 4 bases and J by 7 bases. Germline lookup yields CDR1 KGHSH and CDR2 LQKENI. CDR3 protein: CASSRDRVDEAFF. The CDR3 DNA reads TGTGCCAGCTCACGGGACAGGGTCGATGAAGCTTTCTTT.

V gene TRBV7-2 combines with J gene TRBJ1-5, with a weak D call TRBD1 (6 bases). Germline V gene lookup returns CDR1 SGHTA and CDR2 FQGNSA. The CDR3 consists of 16 residues. V was trimmed by 0 bases and J by 7 bases, leaving 16 bases between them. Written as DNA, the CDR3 is TGTGCCAGCAGCTTAGCGCGGGGGGGCCGGGAGCAGCCCCAGCATTTT. Translating it yields CASSLARGGREQPQHF.

The V call is TRBV11-3, the J call TRBJ2-1, with a weak D call TRBD1 (5 bases). Trimming removed 5 bases at V and 3 bases at J, with 14 bases between. Germline V CDR1 and CDR2: SGHNT, YENEEA. The CDR3 runs to 15 residues. The CDR3 region has the DNA TGTGCCAGCAGCCCGAGCAGGGCCCGCTACAATGAGCAGTTCTTC. Residues: CASSPSRARYNEQFF.

This rearrangement joins TRBV19 to TRBJ1-5; 7 positions match TRBD1. CDR1 and CDR2 from the germline V gene are LNHDA and SQIVND (reference sequence). The CDR3 is made up of 15 amino acids. V shed 5 bases and J 2 bases; nucleotides not matched to a gene: 6. The CDR3 spells CASSSDRSGNQPQHF. In DNA form, the CDR3 reads TGTGCCAGTAGTTCGGACAGGTCAGGCAATCAGCCCCAGCATTTT.

The rearrangement joins TRBV6-4 to TRBJ1-6; perhaps TRBD1 as D (5 bases). The germline V and J ends were trimmed by 4 bases and 5 bases, with 12 bases remaining between them. The germline gives CDR1 MRHNA, CDR2 SNTAGT. CDR3 length equals 15 residues. The DNA of the CDR3 is TGTGCCAGCAGTGCCCCTCGACAGAATAATTCACCCCTCCACTTT. Residues: CASSAPRQNNSPLHF.

A single count supports this clone. This sequence joins TRBV27 and TRBJ2-1; 9 positions match TRBD2. The CDR3 consists of 16 residues. The J segment lost 1 base and the V segment lost 3 bases, leaving 4 bases of the junction unmatched. Germline CDR1 is MNHEY and CDR2 is SMNVEV (reference sequence). CDR3 sequence reads: CASSFYSGSSYNEQFF. The CDR3 bases are TGTGCCAGCAGTTTCTATAGCGGGAGTTCCTACAATGAGCAGTTCTTC.

The CDR3 coding sequence is TGTGCCAGCAGTTCTCCTACAGTTAACACTGAAGCTTTCTTT. Protein: CASSSPTVNTEAFF. This chain links TRBV28 with TRBJ1-1; D uncertain. CDR3 length: 14 amino acids. Germline V gene sequence: CDR1 MDHEN, CDR2 SYDVKM. Trimming pared 4 bases from V and 2 bases from J, leaving 11 bases between. The whole variable domain, filled in from reference TRBV28 and TRBJ1-1, reads DVKVTQSSRYLVKRTGEKVFLECVQDMDHENMFWYRQDPGLGLRLIYFSYDVKMKEKGDIPEGYSVSREKKERFSLILESASTNQTSMYLCASSSPTVNTEAFFGQGTRLTVV.

The genes are TRBV5-1 and TRBJ2-7, with 9 bases that match TRBD1. J lost 4 bases, V lost 0 bases, and 8 bases had no gene match. This CDR3 is 16 amino acids long. Per germline, CDR1 SGHRS and CDR2 YFSETQ. CDR3 region: CASSLVAGTGSYEQYF. Here the CDR3 DNA reads TGCGCCAGCAGCTTGGTTGCCGGGACAGGGTCGTACGAGCAGTACTTC. The whole variable domain, remainder taken from reference TRBV5-1 and TRBJ2-7, is KAGVTQTPRYLIKTRGQQVTLSCSPISGHRSVSWYQQTPGQGLQFLFEYFSETQRNKGNFPGRFSGRQFSNSRSEMNVSTLELGDSALYLCASSLVAGTGSYEQYFGPGTRLTVT.

This clone was observed a handful of times. This sample also contains other DNA sequences that code for the same CDR3. V is TRBV15 and J is TRBJ2-7, with 8 nucleotides matching TRBD2. V was clipped by 1 base and J by 5 bases; unmatched bases: 4. The CDR3 is made up of 14 amino acids. CDR1 and CDR2 (germline): LNHNV, YYDKDF (reference sequence). CDR3 in amino acids: CATSRGAGGNEQYF. CDR3 coding DNA: TGTGCCACCAGCAGAGGGGCGGGGGGCAACGAGCAGTACTTC.

The chain combines TRBV5-1 with TRBJ2-1; 10 nucleotides agree with TRBD2. Per the germline V gene, CDR1 is SGHRS and CDR2 is YFSETQ. V was pared by 0 bases and J by 3 bases, with 3 bases of the junction left unmatched. CDR3 length: 16 residues. The CDR3 coding sequence is TGCGCCAGCAGCTTGGTAGCGGGAGGTAACTACAATGAGCAGTTCTTC. It encodes CASSLVAGGNYNEQFF.

The chain joins TRBV5-4 to TRBJ2-1, with 9 nucleotides matching TRBD1. J was trimmed by 10 bases and V by 2 bases; bases with no gene match: 4. The CDR3 consists of 13 residues. Per the germline V gene, CDR1 is SGHNT and CDR2 is YYREEE (reference sequence). CDR3 DNA: TGTGCCAGCAGCTTAGGACAGGGGTTAGAGCAGTTCTTC. Translated, it gives CASSLGQGLEQFF.

The chain carries TRBV21-1 and TRBJ2-7; TRBD1, the table's D call, lacks a check against the DNA. TRBV21-1 is labeled a pseudogene. The CDR3 runs to 15 residues. The DNA of the CDR3 is TGTGCCAGCAGGAACACACGGGCAGGGTTGGGGGAGCAGTACTTC. Translation: CASRNTRAGLGEQYF.

The rearrangement uses TRBV7-4 and TRBJ2-1; 8 bases fit TRBD2. This CDR3 comprises 15 residues. Losses at the gene ends were 2 bases for V and 6 bases for J; bases not matched to a gene: 6. Germline V CDR1 and CDR2: SGHVT, SQSDAQ. The CDR3 loop is CASSLREGRGNEQFF. Here the CDR3 DNA reads TGTGCCAGCAGCTTACGGGAGGGCCGGGGCAATGAGCAGTTCTTC.

The chain combines TRBV11-2 with TRBJ2-1, with a tentative D call TRBD2 (5 bases). The CDR3 length is 14 residues. V was cut by 3 bases and J by 4 bases, with 10 bases left in between. CDR1 and CDR2 (germline): SGHAT, FQNNGV. CDR3 amino acids: CASSFGISYNEQFF. The CDR3 region has the DNA TGTGCCAGCAGCTTCGGGATTTCGTACAATGAGCAGTTCTTC.

V and J are TRBV24-1 and TRBJ2-3; D not certain. Deletions cut 4 bases from V and 0 bases from J, with 10 bases between. Germline V gene sequence: CDR1 KGHDR, CDR2 SFDVKD. The CDR3 is 15 residues long. This chain's CDR3 is CATSEPASSTDTQYF. CDR3 in DNA: TGTGCCACCAGTGAGCCAGCGTCTAGCACAGATACGCAGTATTTT.

The gene calls are TRBV2 and TRBJ2-5; D perhaps matches TRBD2 (6 bases). V was pared by 9 bases and J by 5 bases, with 16 bases between. The CDR3 extends over 13 amino acids. The germline V gene has CDR1 SNHLY and CDR2 FYNNEI. CDR3 nucleotide sequence: TGTGCCAGTGCCCTGTGGGAGGAGGAGACCCAGTACTTC. It codes for CASALWEEETQYF. Filled out from reference TRBV2 and TRBJ2-5, the complete variable domain reads EPEVTQTPSHQVTQMGQEVILRCVPISNHLYFYWYRQILGQKVEFLVSFYNNEISEKSEIFDDQFSVERPDGSNFTLKIRSTKLEDSAMYFCASALWEEETQYFGPGTRLLVL.

The V gene is TRBV28, the J gene TRBJ2-7; D possibly corresponds to TRBD1 (5 bases). The CDR3 spans 17 residues. CDR1 MDHEN and CDR2 SYDVKM come from the germline V gene. Trimming cost V 2 bases and J 4 bases, with 21 bases left between them. CDR3 DNA sequence: TGTGCCAGCAGTTTAATAGGACACCGTATTTCTGGGTACGAGCAGTACTTC. Translation gives CASSLIGHRISGYEQYF.

This sequence joins TRBV7-2 and TRBJ2-3; possible D gene TRBD2, 5 bases. Trimming cost V 6 bases and J 1 base, with 14 bases left between them. This CDR3 comprises 15 residues. Germline values: CDR1 SGHTA, CDR2 FQGNSA. For the CDR3, the DNA is TGTGCCAGCAGACCGTCCAGCGGACGCACAGATACGCAGTATTTT. Encoded protein: CASRPSSGRTDTQYF.

This chain uses TRBV10-2 with TRBJ2-2; 7 bases map to TRBD1. Germline V gene data show CDR1 as WSHSY and CDR2 as SAAADI. The CDR3 consists of 15 residues. V shed 7 bases, J shed 0 bases, and the junction held 5 bases outside the gene matches. DNA for the CDR3: TGCGCCAGCACGACAGGGTTCGCGAACACCGGGGAGCTGTTTTTT. Translated: CASTTGFANTGELFF.

The CDR3 region is CASRSYVADTQYF. For the CDR3, the DNA is TGTGCCAGCAGGTCCTACGTTGCAGATACGCAGTATTTT. The J gene is TRBJ2-3, the V gene TRBV27, with D unclear. The germline gives CDR1 MNHEY, CDR2 SMNVEV (reference sequence). This CDR3 region has 13 residues. V dropped 6 bases and J dropped 4 bases, with 11 bases sitting between them.

The V and J genes are TRBV28 and TRBJ2-6, with D uncertain. The CDR3 sequence is 16 residues long. Germline V gene lookup returns CDR1 MDHEN and CDR2 SYDVKM. V was cut by 6 bases and J by 0 bases, with 12 bases left in between. CDR3 nucleotide sequence: TGTGCCAGCAGGAGGTCGACGGTCTCTGGGGCCAACGTCCTGACTTTC. This sequence encodes CASRRSTVSGANVLTF.

This chain uses TRBV28 with TRBJ2-5, with D possibly matching TRBD1 (6 bases). The V and J ends lost 8 bases and 2 bases respectively, with 12 bases between them. Germline V CDR1 and CDR2: MDHEN, SYDVKM. The CDR3 is made up of 13 amino acids. CDR3 DNA sequence: TGTGCCAGCCTCAGGGGCGGGCAAGAGACCCAGTACTTC. Its translation: CASLRGGQETQYF.